This T cell receptor beta chain was identified in a study of cytomegalovirus exposure and HLA in healthy donors. Across the whole study: Falling in the Caucasian-associated ancestry cluster were roughly 86% of about 400 genotyped donors. Notes on the study in general: About 87% or about 30% of the time was how often most TCR beta V segments were productive, according to an earlier analysis. Donors belonging to an Asian-associated ancestry cluster reportedly showed fewer N-insertions in productive TCRs than the roughly 670-donor mean, according to what a later analysis found. The authors reported that TCR beta sequences could predict HLA-A and HLA-B alleles. These predictions were accurate for most subjects in the first cohort.

The CDR3 sequence is 15 residues long. Between the trimmed V and J ends, which lost 1 base and 8 bases, there was a span of 17 bases. Germline V gives CDR1 MDHEN, CDR2 SYDVKM. A note on this clone: As yet, its antigen is unknown.

With 60 Vbeta and 13 Jbeta primers, the PCR was carried out. Produced via immunoSEQ multiplex PCR; TCRdb's table is partial and in-frame only. This sample has around 90,000 clones, with around 80% found just once. The chain recombines TRBV28 with TRBJ1-2; tentative D call: TRBD1 (6 bases). This receptor was obtained from a man younger than 45 in good health and CMV-seronegative. Sequencing used PBMCs. For the CDR3, the DNA is TGTGCCAGCAGTTTATCTATGGGACCGAGGGGGGGCTACACCTTC. Translating it yields CASSLSMGPRGGYTF.